One sample yielded the 22 T cell receptor beta chains listed below, sequenced in a study of cytomegalovirus exposure and HLA in healthy donors. The PCR contained 60 Vbeta and 13 Jbeta primers. Sequencing used immunoSEQ multiplex PCR; TCRdb keeps in-frame clones, though not all of them. This sample carries 140,000 to 150,000 clones, approximately 84% of them seen once, and the ten largest clones take roughly 9.7%. The sample was PBMCs. Receptors originate from a woman aged 60-70 years in good health and CMV-seropositive.

The V gene is TRBV7-2, the J gene TRBJ2-3; TRBD2 aligns across 8 bases. The V and J ends lost 2 bases and 1 base, in that order; junction bases with no gene match: 5. The CDR3 covers 16 residues. The germline gives CDR1 SGHTA, CDR2 FQGNSA. CDR3 region: CASSLTSGLRTDTQYF. In DNA, the CDR3 is TGTGCCAGCAGCTTAACTAGCGGACTCCGCACAGATACGCAGTATTTT.

For the CDR3, the DNA is TGTGCCAGCAGCTTGTTGACAGGCACCTACGAGCAGTACTTC. Residues: CASSLLTGTYEQYF. This chain uses TRBV5-5 with TRBJ2-7; perhaps TRBD1 as D (6 bases). From germline, CDR1 is SGHKS and CDR2 YYEKEE (reference sequence). The V end lost 1 base, the J end lost 2 bases, and 10 bases lay between the germline ends. CDR3 length equals 14 residues.

There are a few counts of this clone. CDR3 sequence: CASSPADRATNEKLFF. The CDR3 coding sequence is TGTGCCAGCAGCCCAGCGGACAGAGCAACTAATGAAAAACTGTTTTTT. V gene TRBV5-6 combines with J gene TRBJ1-4; maybe TRBD1 (6 bases). V was pared by 4 bases and J by 0 bases, with 13 bases between. In germline, CDR1 is SGHDT, CDR2 YYEEEE. The CDR3 totals 16 residues. Using reference TRBV5-6 and TRBJ1-4 for the parts outside the CDR3, the full variable domain is DAGVTQSPTHLIKTRGQQVTLRCSPKSGHDTVSWYQQALGQGPQFIFQYYEEEERQRGNFPDRFSGHQFPNYSSELNVNALLLGDSALYLCASSPADRATNEKLFFGSGTQLSVL.

The chain employs TRBV6-5 and TRBJ2-7, with unresolved D. V lost 5 bases and J lost 3, with 14 bases in between. This CDR3 has 14 amino acids. CDR1 and CDR2 (germline): MNHEY, SVGAGI. CDR3 loop: CASSPVTTFYEQYF. The CDR3 nucleotides read TGTGCCAGCAGTCCCGTCACTACGTTCTACGAGCAGTACTTC.

V usage is TRBV6-5 and J usage is TRBJ2-2, with no clear D. The CDR3 contains 13 residues. Trimming took off 6 bases at V and 5 bases at J, with 10 bases between the two ends. Germline CDR1 reads MNHEY; CDR2 reads SVGAGI. In DNA, the CDR3 is TGTGCCAGCAGGGGCAGCTGGACCGGGGAGCTGTTTTTT. This sequence encodes CASRGSWTGELFF.

The genes are TRBV5-1 and TRBJ1-1; 9 bases map to TRBD1. Germline V CDR1 and CDR2: SGHRS, YFSETQ. V trimming: 3 bases; J trimming: 3 bases; junction bases outside the gene matches: 3. The CDR3 is made up of 14 amino acids. The CDR3 DNA is TGCGCCAGCAGCTCCGGACAGGGGCACACTGAAGCTTTCTTT. It translates to CASSSGQGHTEAFF.

V usage is TRBV9 and J usage is TRBJ1-1, with D unclear. Germline V CDR1 and CDR2: SGDLS, YYNGEE. The CDR3 has 15 amino acids. Trimming pared 4 bases from V and 0 bases from J, leaving 13 bases between. The CDR3 coding sequence is TGTGCCAGCAGCATACAGCCTCAAATGAACACTGAAGCTTTCTTT. It yields the protein CASSIQPQMNTEAFF. The complete variable domain, with remaining parts taken from reference TRBV9 and TRBJ1-1, reads DSGVTQTPKHLITATGQRVTLRCSPRSGDLSVYWYQQSLDQGLQFLIQYYNGEERAKGNILERFSAQQFPDLHSELNLSSLELGDSALYFCASSIQPQMNTEAFFGQGTRLTVV.

This rearrangement joins TRBV4-3 to TRBJ2-3; 13 positions agree with TRBD2. Germline CDR1 is LGHNA and CDR2 is YSLEER. V lost 1 base, J lost 1 base, and 8 bases stayed unmatched. This CDR3 is built from 19 residues. The CDR3 DNA reads as TGCGCCAGCAGCCAAGCCGGACTAGCGGGAGAGGGTGGCACAGATACGCAGTATTTT. Translating gives CASSQAGLAGEGGTDTQYF.

The chain carries TRBV5-1 and TRBJ2-1; 7 nucleotides align to TRBD2. Germline trimming cut 0 bases from V and 3 bases from J; bases unmatched to any gene: 3. CDR1 and CDR2 from the germline V gene are SGHRS and YFSETQ. The CDR3 length is 15 residues. The CDR3 spells CASSLERDYYNEQFF. CDR3 DNA sequence: TGCGCCAGCAGCTTGGAGCGGGACTACTACAATGAGCAGTTCTTC.

This clone was detected only once. CDR3 region: CASSFRTSSLQETQYF. The CDR3, as DNA: TGTGCCAGCAGCTTCCGGACTAGCAGTTTACAAGAGACCCAGTACTTC. The chain uses TRBV11-3 and TRBJ2-5; 8 nucleotides match TRBD2. Unmatched junction bases numbered 8, after V lost 3 bases and J lost 2 bases. Germline assignment: CDR1 SGHNT and CDR2 YENEEA. The CDR3 is 16 residues long.

J is TRBJ1-6 and V is TRBV28, with 10 nucleotides matching TRBD1. The V gene's germline CDR1 is MDHEN and CDR2 SYDVKM. Trimming removed 6 bases from V and 7 bases from J; junction bases left unmatched: 6. This CDR3 has 15 residues. CDR3 DNA: TGTGCCAGCAGGGCTCCGGGACAGGGGAATTCACCCCTCCACTTT. This codes for CASRAPGQGNSPLHF.

The chain employs TRBV30 and TRBJ2-5; no clear D. Trimming pared 5 bases from V and 4 bases from J, leaving 14 bases between. Per germline, CDR1 GTSNPN and CDR2 SVGIG (reference sequence). The CDR3 sequence is 13 residues long. The CDR3: CAWDKQLGETQYF. The DNA of the CDR3 is TGTGCCTGGGACAAACAACTTGGAGAGACCCAGTACTTC. Complete variable domain (other parts from reference TRBV30 and TRBJ2-5): SQTIHQWPATLVQPVGSPLSLECTVEGTSNPNLYWYRQAAGRGLQLLFYSVGIGQISSEVPQNLSASRPQDRQFILSSKKLLLSDSGFYLCAWDKQLGETQYFGPGTRLLVL.

V usage is TRBV10-3 and J usage is TRBJ2-1; D is undetermined. The germline CDR1 and CDR2 sequences are ENHRY and SYGVKD. V lost 8 bases to trimming and J lost 2 bases, with 16 bases between them. CDR3 size: 15 residues. The CDR3: CAIAFVVSPYNEQFF. The CDR3 nucleotides read TGTGCCATCGCCTTTGTAGTAAGCCCCTACAATGAGCAGTTCTTC.

This chain connects TRBV30 to TRBJ2-7; D not resolved. The ends were cut back, 0 bases at V and 3 bases at J, with 6 bases in the middle. Germline values: CDR1 GTSNPN, CDR2 SVGIG (reference sequence). This CDR3 is 12 amino acids long. CDR3 in DNA: TGTGCCTGGAGTGTATCGGGCTACGAGCAGTACTTC. This sequence encodes CAWSVSGYEQYF.

This clone is a singleton in its sample. V usage is TRBV5-4 and J usage is TRBJ1-1; D is unclear. The CDR3 contains 14 residues. Per germline, CDR1 SGHNT and CDR2 YYREEE (reference sequence). V was pared by 1 base and J by 0 bases, with 7 bases between. The CDR3 sequence is CASSLTGMNTEAFF. The CDR3 DNA is TGTGCCAGCAGCTTGACGGGGATGAACACTGAAGCTTTCTTT.

This clone has a handful of counts. V and J are TRBV4-2 and TRBJ1-5; D is possibly TRBD1 (6 bases). The ends were cut back, 0 bases at V and 7 bases at J, with 16 bases in the middle. Germline assignment: CDR1 LGHNA and CDR2 YNFKEQ. The CDR3 length is 16 residues. The CDR3 nucleotides are TGTGCCAGCAGCCAAGAACCGGAACAGGGACGACAGCCCCAGCATTTT. This sequence encodes CASSQEPEQGRQPQHF.

The CDR3 region is CASSQVAGAGGNTIYF. In DNA form, the CDR3 reads TGTGCCAGCAGCCAAGTGGCAGGGGCCGGTGGAAACACCATATATTTT. The gene calls are TRBV4-2 and TRBJ1-3; weak D call: TRBD1 (6 bases). This CDR3 spans 16 amino acids. Germline V lookup: CDR1 LGHNA, CDR2 YNFKEQ. V shed 1 base and J shed 3 bases, with 13 bases lying between them.

The chain has TRBV11-3 and TRBJ2-2; D may be TRBD1 (6 bases). The V and J ends lost 5 bases and 2 bases respectively, with 9 bases between them. The CDR3 is 14 amino acids. The germline V gene encodes CDR1 SGHNT and CDR2 YENEEA. The CDR3 DNA follows: TGTGCCAGCAGCCCGGGACAAAACACCGGGGAGCTGTTTTTT. It codes for CASSPGQNTGELFF.

This clone was recorded once. V and J are TRBV7-9 and TRBJ1-1, with 7 bases that match TRBD1. Germline CDR1 reads SEHNR; CDR2 reads FQNEAQ (reference sequence). The CDR3 extends over 12 amino acids. Trimming removed 5 bases from V and 7 bases from J; junction bases left unmatched: 4. The CDR3 is CASSRQGVEAFF. As DNA, the CDR3 is TGTGCCAGCAGCCGTCAGGGGGTTGAAGCTTTCTTT.

This clone has only one observation. The V call is TRBV29-1, the J call TRBJ2-7; 11 nucleotides line up with TRBD2. In germline, CDR1 is SQVTM, CDR2 ANQGSEA. The CDR3 is made up of 17 amino acids. The ends lost 6 bases at V and 2 bases at J; junction bases unmatched: 15. The CDR3: CSVTSGRLGTRPYEQYF. The CDR3 DNA sequence: TGCAGCGTAACTAGCGGGAGATTGGGAACGAGGCCCTACGAGCAGTACTTC.

J is TRBJ2-1 and V is TRBV7-2, with 14 bases that match TRBD2. The CDR3 spans 16 residues. V was clipped by 5 bases and J by 8 bases; unmatched bases: 8. CDR1 SGHTA and CDR2 FQGNSA come from the germline V gene. The CDR3 here is CASSPTSGRARDEQFF. The CDR3, as DNA: TGTGCCAGCAGCCCGACTAGCGGGAGGGCACGGGATGAGCAGTTCTTC.

As concerns this clone: One junction end does not reproduce the germline sequence, and a read error may be involved. The rearrangement uses TRBV7-9 and TRBJ2-5; D might be TRBD2 (6 bases). The CDR3 is 12 residues long. Per germline, CDR1 SEHNR and CDR2 FQNEAQ (reference sequence). The CDR3 region is CSSSLGGKTQYF. In DNA form, the CDR3 reads TGTTCCAGCAGCTTAGGAGGGAAGACCCAGTACTTC.